Shown below are 30 T cell receptor beta chains from a single sample sequenced in a study of beta chain features in type 1 diabetes. Reverse transcribing all isolated RNA meant expressed TCRB transcripts were sequenced. Clones were read by immunoSEQ multiplex PCR, and TCRdb kept only the in-frame ones, dropping some. The table has some 200,000 clones, about a tenth seen once; the top ten hold less than 1.5%. Sequenced input: central memory CD4+ T cells from blood. These receptors all come from a man aged 18 to 35 in good health.

This clone was seen more than once but under ten times. The genes are TRBV25-1 and TRBJ2-5, with 11 positions matching TRBD2. The CDR3 extends over 15 amino acids. The V and J ends lost 4 bases and 5 bases, in that order; junction bases with no gene match: 6. Germline V gene data show CDR1 as MGHDK and CDR2 as SYGVNS. CDR3 sequence (DNA): TGTGCCAGCAGTGTTACTAGCGGGAGTTGGGAGACCCAGTACTTC. This sequence encodes CASSVTSGSWETQYF.

The rearrangement uses TRBV9 and TRBJ1-2; D is undetermined. Germline CDR1 is SGDLS and CDR2 is YYNGEE. V was cut by 2 bases and J by 8 bases, with 19 bases left in between. CDR3 length: 15 amino acids. CDR3 protein: CASSVDPLLAGGYTF. The CDR3 DNA sequence: TGTGCCAGCAGCGTCGACCCCCTGCTTGCGGGCGGCTACACCTTC.

V usage is TRBV5-1 and J usage is TRBJ2-3; TRBD2 matches 12 bases. V lost 1 base and J lost 5; bases outside the gene matches: 8. The germline V gene encodes CDR1 SGHRS and CDR2 YFSETQ. The CDR3 runs 17 residues. The CDR3 region has the DNA TGCGCCAGCAGCTTGATACCCGGGACTAGCGGGCAAGATACGCAGTATTTT. Its translation is CASSLIPGTSGQDTQYF. The whole variable domain, filled in from reference TRBV5-1 and TRBJ2-3, reads KAGVTQTPRYLIKTRGQQVTLSCSPISGHRSVSWYQQTPGQGLQFLFEYFSETQRNKGNFPGRFSGRQFSNSRSEMNVSTLELGDSALYLCASSLIPGTSGQDTQYFGPGTRLTVL.

The V and J genes are TRBV11-1 and TRBJ2-7, with TRBD1 identical over 8 bases. With 4 bases clipped from V and 2 bases from J, the junction kept 7 bases outside the gene matches. Germline V gene data show CDR1 as SGHAT and CDR2 as FQDESV (reference sequence). The CDR3 sequence is 15 residues long. CDR3 DNA sequence: TGTGCCAGCAGCTCCGGACAGGGACCACCCTACGAGCAGTACTTC. Protein: CASSSGQGPPYEQYF.

This clone turned up a few times. The V and J genes are TRBV30 and TRBJ2-5; no clear D gene. Germline-derived CDR1 and CDR2 are GTSNPN and SVGIG (reference sequence). V gave up 3 bases and J gave up 1 base, with 12 bases separating them. The CDR3 runs 14 residues. The CDR3 region has the DNA TGTGCCTGGAGAGTTAGGTCCCGCCAAGAGACCCAGTACTTC. It yields the protein CAWRVRSRQETQYF.

This clone was picked up many times. The rearrangement uses TRBV5-1 and TRBJ2-1; D not resolved. The V end was cut by 0 bases, the J end by 3 bases, with 10 bases between. The CDR3 extends over 15 amino acids. CDR1 and CDR2 (germline): SGHRS, YFSETQ. The CDR3 DNA sequence: TGCGCCAGCAGCTTGGAAGATCAGAGCTACAATGAGCAGTTCTTC. Translating gives CASSLEDQSYNEQFF.

This clone was recorded at least ten times. The CDR3: CASSLGSIAGDEQYF. CDR3 nucleotide sequence: TGTGCCAGCAGCTTAGGGTCGATAGCGGGAGACGAGCAGTACTTC. The chain is built from TRBV11-2 and TRBJ2-7; 9 bases match TRBD2. From germline, CDR1 is SGHAT and CDR2 FQNNGV. This CDR3 contains 15 residues. The V segment lost 1 base and the J segment 5 bases; nucleotides outside the gene matches: 6.

This clone was picked up many times. The V and J genes are TRBV14 and TRBJ1-1; no definite D call. V lost 0 bases and J lost 3, with 8 bases in between. This CDR3 comprises 14 residues. CDR1 is SGHDN, CDR2 FVKESK, per germline. DNA of the CDR3: TGTGCCAGCAGCCAAGATGGCTGGGACACTGAAGCTTTCTTT. Translating gives CASSQDGWDTEAFF.

This clone has at least ten counts. The chain recombines TRBV27 with TRBJ2-7; D remains ambiguous. The CDR3 has 13 amino acids. V shed 2 bases and J shed 2 bases, with 7 bases lying between them. The germline V gene encodes CDR1 MNHEY and CDR2 SMNVEV (reference sequence). This chain's CDR3 is CASSLAWTYEQYF. CDR3 DNA sequence: TGTGCCAGCAGTTTAGCCTGGACCTACGAGCAGTACTTC.

This clone was seen only a few times. The chain joins TRBV29-1 to TRBJ2-7; possibly TRBD2 for D (5 bases). Per the germline V gene, CDR1 is SQVTM and CDR2 is ANQGSEA. Trimming cost V 3 bases and J 9 bases, with 15 bases left between them. The CDR3 length is 12 residues. CDR3 region: CSVDSGNLRQYF. In DNA form, the CDR3 reads TGCAGCGTTGACTCGGGGAACCTCAGGCAGTACTTC.

The chain uses TRBV10-3 and TRBJ2-1; 9 nucleotides agree with TRBD2. With 6 bases clipped from V and 3 bases from J, the junction kept 3 bases outside the gene matches. CDR1 and CDR2 (germline): ENHRY, SYGVKD. The CDR3 has 14 amino acids. CDR3 nucleotides: TGTGCCATCAGAGAGCGGGGGGACTACAATGAGCAGTTCTTC. Amino acids: CAIRERGDYNEQFF.

This clone was counted only a few times. The V call is TRBV5-1, the J call TRBJ2-1; TRBD2 might be the D (5 bases). Trimming removed 4 bases at V and 4 bases at J, with 18 bases between. Germline-derived CDR1 and CDR2 are SGHRS and YFSETQ. The CDR3 is 16 residues long. The CDR3 reads CASSLQGRALYNEQFF. The CDR3 nucleotides read TGCGCCAGCAGCCTCCAAGGGCGGGCTCTATACAATGAGCAGTTCTTC. Using reference TRBV5-1 and TRBJ2-1 for the parts outside the CDR3, the full variable domain is KAGVTQTPRYLIKTRGQQVTLSCSPISGHRSVSWYQQTPGQGLQFLFEYFSETQRNKGNFPGRFSGRQFSNSRSEMNVSTLELGDSALYLCASSLQGRALYNEQFFGPGTRLTVL.

The V call is TRBV7-9, the J call TRBJ2-1; TRBD2 agrees at 11 bases. J lost 8 bases, V lost 5 bases, and 8 bases had no gene match. The CDR3 has 15 amino acids. The germline V gene has CDR1 SEHNR and CDR2 FQNEAQ (reference sequence). The CDR3 DNA is TGTGCCAGCAGCAACCTAGCGGGAGGTTCGGATGAGCAGTTCTTC. Translating gives CASSNLAGGSDEQFF.

This clone was counted between two and nine times. The sample contains more than one DNA sequence encoding this CDR3. V and J are TRBV9 and TRBJ1-5; weak D call: TRBD1 (5 bases). The CDR3 spans 14 residues. CDR1 and CDR2 (germline): SGDLS, YYNGEE. The ends were cut back, 3 bases at V and 6 bases at J, with 13 bases in the middle. This CDR3 reads CASSGGEGRQPQHF. CDR3 coding DNA: TGTGCCAGCAGCGGAGGGGAGGGACGTCAGCCCCAGCATTTT.

This clone was counted between two and nine times. The genes are TRBV28 and TRBJ2-6, with D perhaps TRBD2 (5 bases). The V and J ends lost 3 bases and 0 bases respectively, with 12 bases between them. CDR3 length: 17 amino acids. Germline-derived CDR1 and CDR2 are MDHEN and SYDVKM. CDR3 DNA: TGTGCCAGCAGTTTCCTCTCACGGGGCTCTGGGGCCAACGTCCTGACTTTC. It encodes CASSFLSRGSGANVLTF. Full variable domain (outside the CDR3, taken from reference TRBV28 and TRBJ2-6): DVKVTQSSRYLVKRTGEKVFLECVQDMDHENMFWYRQDPGLGLRLIYFSYDVKMKEKGDIPEGYSVSREKKERFSLILESASTNQTSMYLCASSFLSRGSGANVLTFGAGSRLTVL.

This clone was seen only a few times. A far more abundant clone sits one base away, making this likely a read error. The sample holds other DNA sequences that translate to the same CDR3. The gene calls are TRBV5-4 and TRBJ2-5; no firm D call. Germline CDR1 is SGHNT and CDR2 is YYREEE (reference sequence). The germline V and J ends were trimmed by 0 bases and 4 bases, with 7 bases remaining between them. The length of the CDR3 is 13 residues. CDR3 in DNA: TGTGCCAGCAGCTTGGTGCCGGTAGAGACCCAGTACTTC. Its protein is CASSLVPVETQYF.

This clone was counted between two and nine times. The V gene is TRBV5-1, the J gene TRBJ1-2, with D hard to call. The CDR3 covers 13 residues. Germline V lookup: CDR1 SGHRS, CDR2 YFSETQ. The ends were cut back, 0 bases at V and 3 bases at J, with 6 bases in the middle. The CDR3 protein is CASSLDPDYGYTF. CDR3 DNA: TGCGCCAGCAGCTTGGATCCAGACTATGGCTACACCTTC.

The genes are TRBV6-6 and TRBJ2-3; D gene unclear. Per the germline V gene, CDR1 is MNHNY and CDR2 is SVGAGI (reference sequence). V was cut by 0 bases and J by 7 bases, with 5 bases left in between. The CDR3 is 12 residues long. CDR3 loop: CASSYSGYTQYF. In DNA, the CDR3 is TGTGCCAGCAGTTACTCGGGCTATACGCAGTATTTT.

In regard to this clone: An end of the junction differs from the germline gene, which may be a read error. The gene calls are TRBV10-3 and TRBJ2-6, with D possibly matching TRBD2 (6 bases). Germline CDR1 and CDR2: ENHRY and SYGVKD. This CDR3 comprises 18 residues. The CDR3 bases are TGTGCCCTCAGTGAGGCGAGCCGTAGCGGCTCTGGGGCCAACGTCCTGACTTTC. Residues: CALSEASRSGSGANVLTF.

This clone came up many times. The chain is built from TRBV13 and TRBJ2-1, with D uncertain. The CDR3 loop spans 12 amino acids. Germline V gene data show CDR1 as PRHDT and CDR2 as FYEKMQ (reference sequence). Between the trimmed V and J ends, which lost 6 bases and 8 bases, there was a span of 11 bases. Here the CDR3 DNA reads TGTGCCAGCAGAAGGACCGCGGATGAGCAGTTCTTC. This gives the protein CASRRTADEQFF.

Many counts were recorded for this clone. This chain links TRBV28 with TRBJ2-5; a possible D gene is TRBD2 (5 bases). Germline loops: CDR1 MDHEN, CDR2 SYDVKM. Trimming pared 3 bases from V and 3 bases from J, leaving 11 bases between. This CDR3 is built from 14 residues. CDR3 DNA sequence: TGTGCCAGCAGTTTCGGTGGGAGTAAAGAGACCCAGTACTTC. It codes for CASSFGGSKETQYF. The full variable domain, its missing parts supplied by reference TRBV28 and TRBJ2-5, is DVKVTQSSRYLVKRTGEKVFLECVQDMDHENMFWYRQDPGLGLRLIYFSYDVKMKEKGDIPEGYSVSREKKERFSLILESASTNQTSMYLCASSFGGSKETQYFGPGTRLLVL.

This clone was seen only a few times. V usage is TRBV7-2 and J usage is TRBJ2-7; 7 nucleotides align to TRBD2. This CDR3 spans 14 amino acids. V gave up 1 base and J gave up 3 bases; unmatched junction bases: 3. Germline CDR1 is SGHTA and CDR2 is FQGNSA. CDR3 sequence: CASSLGSGNYEQYF. The DNA of the CDR3 is TGTGCCAGCAGCTTAGGAAGCGGGAACTACGAGCAGTACTTC. The full variable domain, in which reference TRBV7-2 and TRBJ2-7 provide the parts outside the CDR3, is GAGVSQSPSNKVTEKGKDVELRCDPISGHTALYWYRQSLGQGLEFLIYFQGNSAPDKSGLPSDRFSAERTGGSVSTLTIQRTQQEDSAVYLCASSLGSGNYEQYFGPGTRLTVT.

This chain joins TRBV5-1 and TRBJ2-5; no definite D call. Germline values: CDR1 SGHRS, CDR2 YFSETQ. Trimming pared 0 bases from V and 1 base from J, leaving 7 bases between. CDR3 length: 14 residues. Here the CDR3 DNA reads TGCGCCAGCAGCTTGGAAGCCTCCCAAGAGACCCAGTACTTC. Translated, it gives CASSLEASQETQYF.

There are many counts of this clone. This chain joins TRBV27 and TRBJ2-4; TRBD1 aligns across 7 bases. This CDR3 contains 16 residues. The ends lost 5 bases at V and 6 bases at J; junction bases unmatched: 13. Germline loops: CDR1 MNHEY, CDR2 SMNVEV (reference sequence). For the CDR3, the DNA is TGTGCCAGCAGTACTGTGCTAAGGACAGGAGGAAACATTCAGTACTTC. Amino acids: CASSTVLRTGGNIQYF.

The chain uses TRBV7-6 and TRBJ2-3, with D perhaps TRBD2 (6 bases). Germline V gene sequence: CDR1 SGHVS, CDR2 FNYEAQ. The CDR3 contains 15 residues. V lost 5 bases and J lost 0, with 12 bases in between. The chain's CDR3 is CASSPGTPSTDTQYF. The DNA for the CDR3 is TGTGCCAGCAGCCCAGGGACTCCAAGCACAGATACGCAGTATTTT.

This clone was counted a few times. This chain uses TRBV7-9 with TRBJ2-5; D gene unclear. CDR3 length equals 14 residues. Trimming cost V 5 bases and J 4 bases, with 14 bases left between them. Looked up from germline, CDR1 is SEHNR and CDR2 is FQNEAQ (reference sequence). CDR3 coding DNA: TGTGCCAGCAGCCCCTCTTATGATAGAGAGACCCAGTACTTC. Amino acid sequence: CASSPSYDRETQYF.

This clone was picked up many times. This same CDR3 is encoded by further DNA sequences in the sample. The gene calls are TRBV10-3 and TRBJ2-3; maybe TRBD1 (5 bases). Germline V CDR1 and CDR2: ENHRY, SYGVKD. V lost 4 bases and J lost 6, with 14 bases in between. The CDR3 covers 14 residues. The CDR3: CAISAGRDADTQYF. The CDR3 DNA reads as TGTGCCATCAGTGCAGGCAGGGATGCGGATACGCAGTATTTT.

This sequence joins TRBV10-3 and TRBJ1-2; D is perhaps TRBD1 (5 bases). Germline values: CDR1 ENHRY, CDR2 SYGVKD. Deletions cut 5 bases from V and 7 bases from J, with 20 bases between. CDR3 size: 15 residues. CDR3 nucleotide sequence: TGTGCCATCAGTCGTGGGGCAGGGAGGCGCGGTGGCTACACCTTC. Its translation is CAISRGAGRRGGYTF.

This chain connects TRBV15 to TRBJ2-7; D is uncertain. Trimming cost V 3 bases and J 2 bases, with 8 bases left between them. Germline CDR1 is LNHNV and CDR2 is YYDKDF (reference sequence). The CDR3 contains 13 residues. This CDR3 is CATSRTDTYEQYF. The DNA for the CDR3 is TGTGCCACCAGCAGGACCGATACCTACGAGCAGTACTTC.

This clone was recorded many times. The V call is TRBV27, the J call TRBJ2-7; no clear D gene. The CDR3 is made up of 14 amino acids. The germline V gene has CDR1 MNHEY and CDR2 SMNVEV (reference sequence). The V gene lost 6 bases and the J gene lost 0 bases, with 12 bases spanning the gap. CDR3 sequence: CASRSSGHSYEQYF. DNA for the CDR3: TGTGCCAGCAGGTCCAGTGGGCACTCCTACGAGCAGTACTTC.